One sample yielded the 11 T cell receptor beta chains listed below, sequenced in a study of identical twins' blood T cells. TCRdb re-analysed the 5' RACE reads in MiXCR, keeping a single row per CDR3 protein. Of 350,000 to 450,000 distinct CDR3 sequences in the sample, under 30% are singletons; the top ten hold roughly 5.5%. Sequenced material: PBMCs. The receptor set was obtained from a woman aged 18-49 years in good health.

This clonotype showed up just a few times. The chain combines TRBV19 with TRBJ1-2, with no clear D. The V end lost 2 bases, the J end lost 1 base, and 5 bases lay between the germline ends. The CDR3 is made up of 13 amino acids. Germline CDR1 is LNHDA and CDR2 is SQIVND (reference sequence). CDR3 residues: CASSIQLNYGYTF. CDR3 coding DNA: TGTGCCAGTAGTATACAGCTTAACTATGGCTACACCTTC.

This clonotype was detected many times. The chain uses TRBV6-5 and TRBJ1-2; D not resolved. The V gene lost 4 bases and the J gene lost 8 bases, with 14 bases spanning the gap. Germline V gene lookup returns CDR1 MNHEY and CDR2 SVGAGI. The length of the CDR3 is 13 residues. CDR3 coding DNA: TGTGCCAGCAGTTCCCCTGCCGGGCAAGGCTACACCTTC. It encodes CASSSPAGQGYTF.

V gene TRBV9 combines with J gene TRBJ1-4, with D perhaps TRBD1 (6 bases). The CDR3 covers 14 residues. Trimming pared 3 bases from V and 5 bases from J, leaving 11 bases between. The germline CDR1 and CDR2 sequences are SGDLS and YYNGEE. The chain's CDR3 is CASSAQGLNEKLFF. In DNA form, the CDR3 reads TGTGCCAGCAGCGCCCAGGGGTTGAATGAAAAACTGTTTTTT.

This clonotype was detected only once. CDR3 in DNA: TGTGCCAGCAGTGGGGGCGGAGAAGGGGGCCTTGGCTACACCTTC. It specifies CASSGGGEGGLGYTF. The chain combines TRBV12-3 or TRBV12-4 with TRBJ1-2, with 7 positions matching TRBD1. This CDR3 region has 15 residues. J lost 7 bases, V lost 5 bases, and 13 bases had no gene match.

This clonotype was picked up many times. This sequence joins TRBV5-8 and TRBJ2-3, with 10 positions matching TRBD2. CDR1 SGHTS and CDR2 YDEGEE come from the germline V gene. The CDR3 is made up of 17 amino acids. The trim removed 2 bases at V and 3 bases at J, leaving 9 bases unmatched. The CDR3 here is CASSFSGGALSTDTQYF. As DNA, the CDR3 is TGTGCCAGCAGCTTCAGCGGGGGGGCCCTGTCGACAGATACGCAGTATTTT.

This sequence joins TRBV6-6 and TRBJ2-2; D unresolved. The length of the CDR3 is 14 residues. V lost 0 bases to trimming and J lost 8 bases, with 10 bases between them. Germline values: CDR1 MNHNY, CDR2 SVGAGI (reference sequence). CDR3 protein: CASSYSLQTGELFF. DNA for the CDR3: TGTGCCAGCAGTTACTCCCTACAGACAGGGGAGCTGTTTTTT.

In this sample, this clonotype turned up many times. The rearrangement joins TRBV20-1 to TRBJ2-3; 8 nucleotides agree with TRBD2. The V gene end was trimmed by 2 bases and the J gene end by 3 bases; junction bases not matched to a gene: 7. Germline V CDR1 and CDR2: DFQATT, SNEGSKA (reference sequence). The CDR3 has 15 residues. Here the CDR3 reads CSARFGGAGTDTQYF. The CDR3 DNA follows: TGCAGTGCTAGATTCGGGGGGGCGGGAACAGATACGCAGTATTTT.

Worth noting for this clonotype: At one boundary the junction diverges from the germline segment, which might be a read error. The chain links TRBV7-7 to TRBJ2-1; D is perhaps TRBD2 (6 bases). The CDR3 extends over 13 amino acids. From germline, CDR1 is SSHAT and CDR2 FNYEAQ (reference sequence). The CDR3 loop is CASSLAQGLEQFF. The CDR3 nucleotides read TGTGCTAGCAGCTTAGCGCAGGGACTTGAGCAGTTCTTC.

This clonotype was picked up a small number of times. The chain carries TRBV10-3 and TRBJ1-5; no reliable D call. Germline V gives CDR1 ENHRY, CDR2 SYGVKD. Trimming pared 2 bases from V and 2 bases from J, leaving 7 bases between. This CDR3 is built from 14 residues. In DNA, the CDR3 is TGTGCCATCAGTGAGGCTGGGGGCAATCAGCCCCAGCATTTT. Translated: CAISEAGGNQPQHF.

DNA for the CDR3: TGCGCCAGCAGTGGTCAGCTGGGGAACACTGAAGCTTTCTTT. Its protein is CASSGQLGNTEAFF. The chain employs TRBV10-1 and TRBJ1-1; no reliable D call. V was cut by 4 bases and J by 1 base, with 10 bases left in between. The CDR3 extends over 14 amino acids. Germline V gene sequence: CDR1 WNHNN, CDR2 SYGVQD (reference sequence).

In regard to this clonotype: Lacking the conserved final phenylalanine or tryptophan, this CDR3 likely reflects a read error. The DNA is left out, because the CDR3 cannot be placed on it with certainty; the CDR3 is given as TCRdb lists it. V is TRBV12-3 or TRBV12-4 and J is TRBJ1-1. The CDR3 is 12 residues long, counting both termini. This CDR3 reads CASSSSFSVGLI.